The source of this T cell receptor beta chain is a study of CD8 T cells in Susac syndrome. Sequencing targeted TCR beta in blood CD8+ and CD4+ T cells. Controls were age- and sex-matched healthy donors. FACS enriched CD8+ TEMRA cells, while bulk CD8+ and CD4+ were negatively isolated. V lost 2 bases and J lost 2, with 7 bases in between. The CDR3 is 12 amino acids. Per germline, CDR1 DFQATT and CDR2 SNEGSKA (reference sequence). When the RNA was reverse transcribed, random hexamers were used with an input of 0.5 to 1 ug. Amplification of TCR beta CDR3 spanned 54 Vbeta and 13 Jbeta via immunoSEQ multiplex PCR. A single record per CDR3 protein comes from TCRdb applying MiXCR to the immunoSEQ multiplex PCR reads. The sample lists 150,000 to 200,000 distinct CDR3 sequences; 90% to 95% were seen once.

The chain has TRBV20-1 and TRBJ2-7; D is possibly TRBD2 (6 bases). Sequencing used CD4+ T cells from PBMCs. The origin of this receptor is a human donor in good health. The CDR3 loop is CSARWGAYEQYF. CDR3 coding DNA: TGCAGTGCTAGATGGGGGGCCTACGAGCAGTACTTC.